These 31 T cell receptor beta chains were sequenced from one sample in a study of T cells after yellow fever vaccination. TCRdb re-called the 5' RACE reads with MiXCR, one entry per CDR3 protein. The sample includes fewer than 650,000 distinct CDR3 sequences, 21% of them seen just once. Sequencing used PBMCs, obtained 21 days after the first yellow fever vaccination. These receptors all come from a man between 18 and 35 years old who received the YFV17D yellow fever vaccine.

The sample holds many counts of this clonotype. This rearrangement joins TRBV6-5 to TRBJ2-1, with D uncertain. Germline assignment: CDR1 MNHEY and CDR2 SVGAGI. The length of the CDR3 is 12 residues. The ends were cut back, 7 bases at V and 10 bases at J, with 14 bases in the middle. Here the CDR3 DNA reads TGTGCCAGCAACCACCCCTCTTTAGAGCAGTTCTTC. Its translation is CASNHPSLEQFF.

The V gene is TRBV4-3, the J gene TRBJ2-5, with 9 bases fitting TRBD2. This CDR3 is 16 amino acids long. Germline trimming cut 0 bases from V and 9 bases from J; bases unmatched to any gene: 11. Germline V gene sequence: CDR1 LGHNA, CDR2 YSLEER. This CDR3 reads CASSQDVAGDLVAQYF. The CDR3 DNA follows: TGCGCCAGCAGCCAAGACGTAGCGGGGGACCTGGTGGCCCAGTACTTC.

The chain recombines TRBV10-2 with TRBJ1-5; TRBD1 agrees at 7 bases. The V gene's germline CDR1 is WSHSY and CDR2 SAAADI. V lost 8 bases to trimming and J lost 10 bases; unmatched junction nucleotides: 11. The length of the CDR3 is 13 residues. CDR3 residues: CASGGQDRTPQHF. The CDR3 DNA reads TGCGCCAGCGGTGGACAGGACCGCACCCCCCAGCATTTT.

In this sample, this clonotype turned up a few times. The V call is TRBV28, the J call TRBJ1-6; D not resolved. The CDR3 totals 16 residues. The germline V gene encodes CDR1 MDHEN and CDR2 SYDVKM. Trimming shortened V by 8 bases and J by 10 bases, and 24 bases separated the two germline ends. The CDR3 nucleotides are TGTGCCAGCCAACTTTACCCAAACTTAGGTGGATCACCCCTCCACTTT. This translates into CASQLYPNLGGSPLHF. Together with reference TRBV28 and TRBJ1-6, the CDR3 gives the full variable domain: DVKVTQSSRYLVKRTGEKVFLECVQDMDHENMFWYRQDPGLGLRLIYFSYDVKMKEKGDIPEGYSVSREKKERFSLILESASTNQTSMYLCASQLYPNLGGSPLHFGNGTRLTVT.

The chain employs TRBV5-1 and TRBJ1-4, with 7 bases matching TRBD1. CDR1 and CDR2 from the germline V gene are SGHRS and YFSETQ. V dropped 3 bases and J dropped 8; count of bases not matched to a gene: 4. The CDR3 runs to 13 residues. The CDR3 is CASSWDRGEKLFF. Here the CDR3 DNA reads TGCGCCAGCAGCTGGGACAGAGGGGAAAAACTGTTTTTT.

This clonotype has only a few counts. The V gene is TRBV18, the J gene TRBJ2-5; 7 nucleotides line up with TRBD2. Trimming cost V 3 bases and J 7 bases; bases outside gene matches: 14. The germline V gene has CDR1 KGHSH and CDR2 LQKENI. The CDR3 contains 16 residues. This CDR3 is CASSPGGDGPRGTQYF. DNA of the CDR3: TGTGCCAGCTCACCGGGAGGGGACGGACCGAGGGGGACCCAGTACTTC.

The chain carries TRBV6-1 and TRBJ2-7; D possibly matches TRBD1 or TRBD2 (6 bases each). Trimming removed 6 bases from V and 7 bases from J, with 19 bases in between. This CDR3 is 14 amino acids long. CDR1 and CDR2 (germline): MNHNS, SASEGT. The CDR3 reads CASREMWGAREQYV. The DNA of the CDR3 is TGTGCCAGCAGGGAGATGTGGGGGGCGAGGGAGCAGTACGTC.

This clonotype appeared a few times. The V call is TRBV12-3 or TRBV12-4, the J call TRBJ2-7; D gene unclear. V lost 10 bases to trimming and J lost 3 bases, with 16 bases between them. There are 13 residues in the CDR3. Here the CDR3 reads CANPLAAVYEQYF. In DNA, the CDR3 is TGTGCCAATCCCTTAGCAGCTGTCTACGAGCAGTACTTC.

The chain has TRBV6-6 and TRBJ2-7; D remains unclear. The V end lost 7 bases, the J end lost 2 bases, and 12 bases lay between the germline ends. This CDR3 spans 13 amino acids. CDR1 and CDR2 from the germline V gene are MNHNY and SVGAGI (reference sequence). The DNA of the CDR3 is TGTGCCAGCATCCAACCTGGGGCCTACGAGCAGTACTTC. This gives the protein CASIQPGAYEQYF.

CDR3 nucleotide sequence: TGTGCCAGCAGCCCACGGACTAGCGGGGGGGCACTGAATGAGCAGTTCTTC. Translated: CASSPRTSGGALNEQFF. The chain links TRBV14 to TRBJ2-1, with 15 bases fitting TRBD2. The CDR3 is 17 residues long. Germline V lookup: CDR1 SGHDN, CDR2 FVKESK. With 4 bases clipped from V and 7 bases from J, the junction kept 8 bases outside the gene matches. Full variable domain (rest looked up from reference TRBV14 and TRBJ2-1): EAGVTQFPSHSVIEKGQTVTLRCDPISGHDNLYWYRRVMGKEIKFLLHFVKESKQDESGMPNNRFLAERTGGTYSTLKVQPAELEDSGVYFCASSPRTSGGALNEQFFGPGTRLTVL.

This clonotype was counted at least ten times. The CDR3 nucleotides are TGCGCCAGCAGCTTGGAATGGGGAACTGGAAACACCATATATTTT. Its protein product is CASSLEWGTGNTIYF. This chain links TRBV5-1 with TRBJ1-3; D ambiguous. The CDR3 contains 15 residues. Germline values: CDR1 SGHRS, CDR2 YFSETQ. V lost 0 bases to trimming and J lost 2 bases, with 9 bases between them. Full variable domain (missing parts from reference TRBV5-1 and TRBJ1-3): KAGVTQTPRYLIKTRGQQVTLSCSPISGHRSVSWYQQTPGQGLQFLFEYFSETQRNKGNFPGRFSGRQFSNSRSEMNVSTLELGDSALYLCASSLEWGTGNTIYFGEGSWLTVV.

This clonotype was observed a handful of times. The chain combines TRBV5-6 with TRBJ1-1; a possible D gene is TRBD1 (5 bases). CDR3 size: 16 residues. Germline loops: CDR1 SGHDT, CDR2 YYEEEE. V lost 2 bases to trimming and J lost 4 bases, with 18 bases between them. The CDR3 region is CASSFEGTLRGTEAFF. The CDR3, as DNA: TGTGCCAGCAGCTTCGAGGGGACGCTTAGGGGCACTGAAGCTTTCTTT.

The chain has TRBV28 and TRBJ1-2; D call uncertain. The CDR3 extends over 13 amino acids. The germline gives CDR1 MDHEN, CDR2 SYDVKM. V was trimmed by 8 bases and J by 2 bases, leaving 12 bases between them. The CDR3 here is CASEDYPNYGYTF. DNA for the CDR3: TGTGCCAGCGAGGACTACCCGAACTATGGCTACACCTTC.

This clonotype was observed a handful of times. V and J are TRBV15 and TRBJ2-7; D is perhaps TRBD2 (5 bases). The germline V gene has CDR1 LNHNV and CDR2 YYDKDF (reference sequence). CDR3 length equals 14 residues. Trimming cost V 3 bases and J 2 bases, with 11 bases left between them. The CDR3 loop is CATSSGVLTYEQYF. The CDR3 DNA sequence: TGTGCCACCAGCAGCGGGGTACTAACCTACGAGCAGTACTTC.

The V and J genes are TRBV20-1 and TRBJ1-1; 9 nucleotides match TRBD1. Trimming at V came to 5 bases and at J to 1 base, leaving 8 bases not matched to a gene. This CDR3 comprises 15 residues. In germline, CDR1 is DFQATT, CDR2 SNEGSKA (reference sequence). The CDR3 spells CSARRGQGGNTEAFF. The CDR3 DNA reads TGCAGTGCTCGTAGGGGACAGGGCGGGAACACTGAAGCTTTCTTT.

This clonotype was seen only a few times. This rearrangement joins TRBV3-1 to TRBJ1-6; TRBD1 matches at 9 bases. J was trimmed by 8 bases and V by 4 bases; bases with no gene match: 9. The CDR3 has 16 amino acids. Germline V gene sequence: CDR1 LGHDT, CDR2 YNNKEL (reference sequence). Here the CDR3 DNA reads TGTGCCAGCAGCCGGACAGGGGTGGGTGTGGATTCACCCCTCCACTTT. Protein: CASSRTGVGVDSPLHF.

This clonotype has more than one count but fewer than ten. V is TRBV4-2 and J is TRBJ2-1; D is possibly TRBD1 (5 bases). Trimming pared 3 bases from V and 8 bases from J, leaving 11 bases between. The CDR3 is 13 amino acids. From germline, CDR1 is LGHNA and CDR2 YNFKEQ. The CDR3 DNA sequence: TGTGCCAGCAGCCAGGGTGAAGGGGATGAGCAGTTCTTC. This codes for CASSQGEGDEQFF.

This clonotype turned up a few times. The V call is TRBV27, the J call TRBJ2-7; perhaps D is TRBD1 or TRBD2 (5 bases each). Trimming stripped 6 bases from V and 4 bases from J, with 16 bases between. CDR3 length: 14 amino acids. Germline assignment: CDR1 MNHEY and CDR2 SMNVEV (reference sequence). CDR3 nucleotide sequence: TGTGCCAGCAGGCCTTTTGGGACCGTATACGAGCAGTACGTC. As protein: CASRPFGTVYEQYV.

J is TRBJ1-3 and V is TRBV5-5; the match to TRBD1 covers 8 bases. CDR1 is SGHKS, CDR2 YYEKEE, per germline (reference sequence). The trim removed 0 bases at V and 5 bases at J, leaving 4 bases unmatched. This CDR3 has 15 residues. For the CDR3, the DNA is TGTGCCAGCAGCTTGGGTGGGGACAGGAGAAACACCATATATTTT. Its translation: CASSLGGDRRNTIYF.

This clonotype turned up a few times. The J gene is TRBJ1-1, the V gene TRBV19; possible D gene TRBD1, 5 bases. V was clipped by 1 base and J by 4 bases, with 13 bases between them. The CDR3 loop spans 15 amino acids. The germline V gene encodes CDR1 LNHDA and CDR2 SQIVND (reference sequence). The CDR3 region has the DNA TGTGCCAGTAGTATAGGGGTCGCAGGGCCCACTGAAGCTTTCTTT. Encoded protein: CASSIGVAGPTEAFF.

This clonotype was counted only a few times. The chain uses TRBV7-9 and TRBJ2-5; no reliable D call. Germline V gene sequence: CDR1 SEHNR, CDR2 FQNEAQ (reference sequence). V lost 2 bases to trimming and J lost 1 base, with 8 bases between them. The CDR3 runs to 14 residues. CDR3 bases: TGTGCCAGCAGCTTATGGATAATCCAAGAGACCCAGTACTTC. Its translation is CASSLWIIQETQYF. The full variable domain, in which reference TRBV7-9 and TRBJ2-5 provide the parts outside the CDR3, is DTGVSQNPRHKITKRGQNVTFRCDPISEHNRLYWYRQTLGQGPEFLTYFQNEAQLEKSRLLSDRFSAERPKGSFSTLEIQRTEQGDSAMYLCASSLWIIQETQYFGPGTRLLVL.

This clonotype was counted between two and nine times. The V and J genes are TRBV20-1 and TRBJ1-2; TRBD1 aligns across 8 bases. The ends lost 5 bases at V and 3 bases at J; junction bases unmatched: 2. Germline CDR1 reads DFQATT; CDR2 reads SNEGSKA (reference sequence). The CDR3 sequence is 12 residues long. DNA of the CDR3: TGCAGTGCTCAACAGGGGGACTATGGCTACACCTTC. It yields the protein CSAQQGDYGYTF.

The chain carries TRBV5-6 and TRBJ1-6; no firm D call. This CDR3 region has 12 residues. Per the germline V gene, CDR1 is SGHDT and CDR2 is YYEEEE. V lost 2 bases and J lost 8, with 5 bases in between. The CDR3 nucleotides are TGTGCCAGCAGCTTCGTCCATTCACCCCTCCACTTT. Its translation: CASSFVHSPLHF.

The rearrangement uses TRBV20-1 and TRBJ2-5; unclear D gene. In germline, CDR1 is DFQATT, CDR2 SNEGSKA (reference sequence). V shed 6 bases and J shed 6 bases, with 23 bases lying between them. The CDR3 sequence is 15 residues long. As DNA, the CDR3 is TGCAGTGCCTCCCTCGGCGGCAGCGCACTTAAGACCCAGTACTTC. It translates to CSASLGGSALKTQYF.

The chain couples TRBV12-3 or TRBV12-4 to TRBJ2-1, with a tentative D call TRBD2 (7 bases). V dropped 5 bases and J dropped 0 bases, with 17 bases sitting between them. This CDR3 comprises 17 residues. The CDR3 sequence is CASSQRGGGSSYNEQFF. CDR3 nucleotide sequence: TGTGCCAGCAGTCAGAGGGGGGGGGGAAGCTCCTACAATGAGCAGTTCTTC.

The chain links TRBV29-1 to TRBJ1-5; D ambiguous. The CDR3 length is 12 residues. With 4 bases removed from V and 5 bases from J, the gap between germline ends came to 9 bases. Germline V CDR1 and CDR2: SQVTM, ANQGSEA. CDR3 protein: CSVGLADQPQHF. The CDR3 DNA is TGCAGCGTTGGACTGGCGGATCAGCCCCAGCATTTT.

The V gene is TRBV18, the J gene TRBJ2-5, with D unclear. V lost 4 bases to trimming and J lost 9 bases, with 24 bases between them. The CDR3 contains 16 residues. In germline, CDR1 is KGHSH, CDR2 LQKENI. The CDR3 loop is CASSRNRAVRRDPQYF. The CDR3 nucleotides read TGTGCCAGCTCACGCAATCGGGCTGTGAGAAGAGACCCCCAGTACTTC.

The V and J genes are TRBV7-2 and TRBJ2-2, with D unresolved. V lost 10 bases and J 4 bases, leaving 13 bases between the germline ends. The CDR3 extends over 13 amino acids. The germline V gene encodes CDR1 SGHTA and CDR2 FQGNSA. The DNA of the CDR3 is TGTGCCACGGGTAACGGGCCCACCGGGGAGCTGTTTTTT. Residues: CATGNGPTGELFF.

This chain connects TRBV5-1 to TRBJ2-5; 9 bases fit TRBD2. The ends lost 4 bases at V and 3 bases at J; junction bases unmatched: 4. This CDR3 is built from 14 residues. Germline V gives CDR1 SGHRS, CDR2 YFSETQ. CDR3 nucleotide sequence: TGCGCCAGCAGCCCGACTAGCGGCAAAGAGACCCAGTACTTC. Translating it yields CASSPTSGKETQYF. The variable domain in full, completed from reference TRBV5-1 and TRBJ2-5, reads KAGVTQTPRYLIKTRGQQVTLSCSPISGHRSVSWYQQTPGQGLQFLFEYFSETQRNKGNFPGRFSGRQFSNSRSEMNVSTLELGDSALYLCASSPTSGKETQYFGPGTRLLVL.

The V gene is TRBV20-1, the J gene TRBJ1-5, with 9 bases that match TRBD1. The germline gives CDR1 DFQATT, CDR2 SNEGSKA (reference sequence). The V gene end was trimmed by 4 bases and the J gene end by 7 bases; junction bases not matched to a gene: 11. The CDR3 is 15 amino acids. The CDR3 reads CSANLAGTGSQPQHF. DNA of the CDR3: TGCAGTGCTAACTTAGCCGGGACAGGGTCCCAGCCCCAGCATTTT.

V and J are TRBV6-5 and TRBJ1-5; 8 nucleotides align to TRBD1. V gave up 4 bases and J gave up 5 bases; unmatched junction bases: 16. The CDR3 contains 18 residues. Germline V lookup: CDR1 MNHEY, CDR2 SVGAGI. The CDR3 sequence is CASSSTSRLTGGHQPQHF. The CDR3 DNA sequence: TGTGCCAGCAGTTCTACGTCCCGTTTAACAGGGGGGCATCAGCCCCAGCATTTT.